This T cell receptor beta chain appears in the sequencing data of a study of blood T cell repertoires in COVID-19. Participant-given clinical history determined each cohort assignment. Per the germline V gene, CDR1 is MNHEY and CDR2 is SVGAGI. After removal of 5 bases from V and 9 bases from J, the junction contained 8 bases not matched to a gene. This CDR3 contains 15 residues. Here immunoSEQ multiplex PCR was the method, and the copy in TCRdb shows in-frame clones only, minus some. The sample contains 400,000 to 500,000 clones, around nine tenths of which appear only once. The origin of this receptor is a young woman who had been exposed to COVID-19. The V gene is TRBV6-5, the J gene TRBJ2-1; 12 nucleotides agree with TRBD2. The sequenced sample consisted of PBMCs or T cells enriched from blood (not recorded which). For the CDR3, the DNA is TGTGCCAGCAGTCAGCGACTAGCGGGAGTCCCTGAGCAGTTCTTC. Amino acids: CASSQRLAGVPEQFF.